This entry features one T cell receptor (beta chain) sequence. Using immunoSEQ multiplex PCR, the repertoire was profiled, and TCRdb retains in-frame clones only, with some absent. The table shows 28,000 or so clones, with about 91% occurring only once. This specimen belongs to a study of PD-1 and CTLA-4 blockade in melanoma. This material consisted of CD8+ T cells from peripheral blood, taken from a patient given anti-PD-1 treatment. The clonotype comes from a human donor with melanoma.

CDR3 amino acids: CASSPSSGAAGGELFF. The CDR3 DNA reads TGTGCCAGCAGCCCTTCTAGCGGGGCGGCGGGCGGGGAGCTGTTTTTT. The J gene is TRBJ2-2, the V gene TRBV7-9; 9 nucleotides agree with TRBD2. V dropped 5 bases and J dropped 7; count of bases not matched to a gene: 11. The CDR3 has 16 residues. Germline-derived CDR1 and CDR2 are SEHNR and FQNEAQ (reference sequence).